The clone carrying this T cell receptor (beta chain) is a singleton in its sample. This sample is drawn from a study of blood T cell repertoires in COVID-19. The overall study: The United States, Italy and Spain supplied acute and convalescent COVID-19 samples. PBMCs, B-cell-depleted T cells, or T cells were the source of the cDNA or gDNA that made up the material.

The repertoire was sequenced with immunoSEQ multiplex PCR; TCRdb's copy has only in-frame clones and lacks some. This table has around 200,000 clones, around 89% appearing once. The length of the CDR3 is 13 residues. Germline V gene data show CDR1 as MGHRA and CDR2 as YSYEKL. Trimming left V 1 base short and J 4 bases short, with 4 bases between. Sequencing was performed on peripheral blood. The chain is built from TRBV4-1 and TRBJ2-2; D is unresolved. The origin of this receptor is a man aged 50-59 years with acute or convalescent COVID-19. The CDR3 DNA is TGCGCCAGCAGCCAAGCGGTCACCGGGGAGCTGTTTTTT. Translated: CASSQAVTGELFF.